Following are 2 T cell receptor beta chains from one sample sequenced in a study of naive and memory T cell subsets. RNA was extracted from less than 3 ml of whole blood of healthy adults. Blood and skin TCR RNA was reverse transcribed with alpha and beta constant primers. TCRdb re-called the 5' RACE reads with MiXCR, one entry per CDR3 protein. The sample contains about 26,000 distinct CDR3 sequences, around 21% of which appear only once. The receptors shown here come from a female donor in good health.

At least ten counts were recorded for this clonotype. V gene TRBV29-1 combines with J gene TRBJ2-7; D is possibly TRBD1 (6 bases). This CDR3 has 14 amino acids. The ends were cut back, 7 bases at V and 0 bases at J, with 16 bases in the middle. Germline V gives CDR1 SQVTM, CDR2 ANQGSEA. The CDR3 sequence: CSAETDRSSYEQYF. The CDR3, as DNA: TGCAGCGCCGAGACAGACAGGAGCTCCTACGAGCAGTACTTC.

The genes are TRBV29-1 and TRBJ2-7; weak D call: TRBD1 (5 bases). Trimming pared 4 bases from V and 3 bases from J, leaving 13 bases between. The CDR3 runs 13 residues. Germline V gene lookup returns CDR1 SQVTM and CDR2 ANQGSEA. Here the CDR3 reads CSVAGAGHYEQYF. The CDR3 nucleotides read TGCAGCGTTGCTGGGGCAGGACACTACGAGCAGTACTTC.